Below are 7 T cell receptor beta chains sequenced from a single sample in a study of regulatory dendritic cells for organ transplantation. The table came from immunoSEQ multiplex PCR; TCRdb's copy has only in-frame clones and leaves some out. Among tens of thousands of clones listed, roughly 80% were seen once. Sample: naive CD4+ T cells from blood. Subset: CD45RA+ naive T cells. The receptor set was obtained from a human donor in good health.

The CDR3 loop reads CAISVGAETQYF. The DNA of the CDR3 is TGTGCCATCAGTGTAGGGGCAGAGACCCAGTACTTC. The chain has TRBV10-3 and TRBJ2-5; possibly TRBD1 for D (5 bases). This CDR3 is built from 12 residues. The V gene lost 4 bases and the J gene lost 4 bases, with 7 bases spanning the gap. The V gene's germline CDR1 is ENHRY and CDR2 SYGVKD.

This rearrangement joins TRBV2 to TRBJ1-3; D is ambiguous. The germline V gene encodes CDR1 SNHLY and CDR2 FYNNEI. The V and J ends lost 7 bases and 2 bases respectively, with 9 bases between them. This CDR3 contains 13 residues. The DNA for the CDR3 is TGTGCCAGCACCCGGGAACCTGGAAACACCATATATTTT. It yields the protein CASTREPGNTIYF.

The gene calls are TRBV6-6 and TRBJ2-2, with a weak D call TRBD2 (6 bases). V lost 5 bases and J 6 bases, leaving 16 bases between the germline ends. Germline loops: CDR1 MNHNY, CDR2 SVGAGI (reference sequence). The CDR3 sequence is 15 residues long. CDR3 nucleotide sequence: TGTGCCAGCAGTACTACGCGGGGCGCCCCCGGGGAGCTGTTTTTT. It translates to CASSTTRGAPGELFF.

The V and J genes are TRBV11-3 and TRBJ1-5; D remains unclear. The germline V and J ends were trimmed by 8 bases and 3 bases, with 20 bases remaining between them. CDR1 is SGHNT, CDR2 YENEEA, per germline. There are 16 residues in the CDR3. This CDR3 is CASGSLRAYSNQPQHF. CDR3 nucleotides: TGTGCCAGCGGGTCTTTGAGGGCCTACTCCAATCAGCCCCAGCATTTT.

The chain is built from TRBV11-3 and TRBJ1-1, with D tentatively TRBD1 (5 bases). CDR3 size: 15 residues. The V gene lost 7 bases and the J gene lost 2 bases, with 17 bases spanning the gap. The germline V gene encodes CDR1 SGHNT and CDR2 YENEEA. DNA for the CDR3: TGTGCCAGCACCCAAAAGCAGGGAAGTAACACTGAAGCTTTCTTT. This encodes CASTQKQGSNTEAFF.

The chain has TRBV6-6 and TRBJ1-5; D might be TRBD1 (6 bases). Germline V gene data show CDR1 as MNHNY and CDR2 as SVGAGI (reference sequence). V dropped 6 bases and J dropped 1 base, with 10 bases sitting between them. The CDR3 spans 14 residues. The CDR3 here is CASRNGQSNQPQHF. DNA of the CDR3: TGTGCCAGCAGAAACGGACAGAGCAATCAGCCCCAGCATTTT.

The chain is built from TRBV19 and TRBJ1-5; D call uncertain. From germline, CDR1 is LNHDA and CDR2 SQIVND (reference sequence). The CDR3 is made up of 16 amino acids. V was cut by 1 base and J by 1 base, with 11 bases left in between. The DNA of the CDR3 is TGTGCCAGTAGTATAGGATCCACGCGCAGCAATCAGCCCCAGCATTTT. This encodes CASSIGSTRSNQPQHF.